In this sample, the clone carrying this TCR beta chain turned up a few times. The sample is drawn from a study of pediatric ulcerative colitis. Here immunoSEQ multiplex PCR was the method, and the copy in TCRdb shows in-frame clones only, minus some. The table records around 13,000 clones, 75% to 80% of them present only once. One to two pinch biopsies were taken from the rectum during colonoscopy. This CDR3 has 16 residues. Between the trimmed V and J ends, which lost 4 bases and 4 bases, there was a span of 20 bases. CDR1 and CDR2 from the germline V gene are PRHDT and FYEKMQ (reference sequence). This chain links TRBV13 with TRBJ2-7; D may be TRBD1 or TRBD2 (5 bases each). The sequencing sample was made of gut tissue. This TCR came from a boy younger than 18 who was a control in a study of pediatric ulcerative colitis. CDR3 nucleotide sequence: TGTGCCAGCAGCTATCGACCTTGGGACCTCGGGTACGAGCAGTACTTC. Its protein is CASSYRPWDLGYEQYF.